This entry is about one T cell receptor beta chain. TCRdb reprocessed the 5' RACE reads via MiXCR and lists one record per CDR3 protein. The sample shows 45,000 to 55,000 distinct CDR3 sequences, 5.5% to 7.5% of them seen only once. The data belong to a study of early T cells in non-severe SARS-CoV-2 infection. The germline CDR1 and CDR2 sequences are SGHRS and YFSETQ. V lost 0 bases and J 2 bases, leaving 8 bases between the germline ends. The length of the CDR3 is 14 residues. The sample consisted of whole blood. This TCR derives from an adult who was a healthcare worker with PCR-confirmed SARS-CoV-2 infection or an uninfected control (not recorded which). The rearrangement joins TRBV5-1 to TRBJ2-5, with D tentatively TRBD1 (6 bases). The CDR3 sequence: CASSLGTEQETQYF. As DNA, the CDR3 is TGCGCCAGCAGCTTGGGGACAGAGCAAGAGACCCAGTACTTC.